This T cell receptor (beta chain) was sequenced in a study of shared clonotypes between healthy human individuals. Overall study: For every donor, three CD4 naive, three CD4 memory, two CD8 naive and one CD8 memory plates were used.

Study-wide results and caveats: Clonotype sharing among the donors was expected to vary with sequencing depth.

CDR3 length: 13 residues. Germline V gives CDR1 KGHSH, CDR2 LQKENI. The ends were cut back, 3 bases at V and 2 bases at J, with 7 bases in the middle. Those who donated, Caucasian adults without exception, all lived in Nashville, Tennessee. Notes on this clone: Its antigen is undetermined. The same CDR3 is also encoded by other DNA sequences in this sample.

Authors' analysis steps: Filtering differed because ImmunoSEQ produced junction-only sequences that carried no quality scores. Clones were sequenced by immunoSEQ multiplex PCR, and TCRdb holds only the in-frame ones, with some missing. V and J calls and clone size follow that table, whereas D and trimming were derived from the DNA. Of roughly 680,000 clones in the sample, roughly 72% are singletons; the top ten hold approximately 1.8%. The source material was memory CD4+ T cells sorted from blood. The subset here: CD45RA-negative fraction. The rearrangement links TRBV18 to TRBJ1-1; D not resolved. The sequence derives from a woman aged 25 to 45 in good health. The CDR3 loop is CASSPGRNTEAFF. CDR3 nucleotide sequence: TGTGCCAGCTCACCGGGCAGAAACACTGAAGCTTTCTTT.